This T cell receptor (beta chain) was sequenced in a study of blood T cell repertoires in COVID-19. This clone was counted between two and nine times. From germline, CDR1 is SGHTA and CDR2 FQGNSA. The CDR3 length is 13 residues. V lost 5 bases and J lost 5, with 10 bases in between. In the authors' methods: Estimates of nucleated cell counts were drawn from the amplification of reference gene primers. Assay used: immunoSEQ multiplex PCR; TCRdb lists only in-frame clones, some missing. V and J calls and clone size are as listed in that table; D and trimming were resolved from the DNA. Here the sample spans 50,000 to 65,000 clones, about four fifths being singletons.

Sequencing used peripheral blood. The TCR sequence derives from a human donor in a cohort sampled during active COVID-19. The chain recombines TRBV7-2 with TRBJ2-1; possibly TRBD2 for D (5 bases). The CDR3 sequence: CASSLDGNNEQFF. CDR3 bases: TGTGCCAGCAGCCTAGACGGGAACAATGAGCAGTTCTTC.